The clone carrying this T cell receptor beta chain was observed a single time. The data stem from a study of patients and donors after allogeneic stem cell transplantation. TCRdb re-analysed the RT-PCR reads in MiXCR, keeping a single row per CDR3 protein. The table has 400,000 to 450,000 distinct CDR3 sequences, roughly 16% seen once. The V end lost 6 bases, the J end lost 1 base, and 16 bases lay between the germline ends. The CDR3 is 15 amino acids. CDR1 and CDR2 from the germline V gene are MNHEY and SMNVEV (reference sequence). The sample taken for sequencing was blood, either unsorted or a sorted T cell fraction (not recorded which). The clonotype was recovered from a human donor who was either an allogeneic HSCT recipient or a stem cell or donor lymphocyte infusion donor (not recorded which). It is not recorded whose cells these are; they may come from a transplant donor. The V gene is TRBV27, the J gene TRBJ2-7; possibly TRBD1 for D (6 bases). CDR3 loop: CASSRRTELSYEQYF. CDR3 nucleotide sequence: TGTGCCAGCAGCCGCCGGACAGAGCTTTCCTACGAGCAGTACTTC.